A selection of T cell receptor beta chains follows, all from one sample in a study of T cell responses to AZD1222 COVID-19 vaccine. Method: immunoSEQ multiplex PCR; TCRdb's copy keeps in-frame clones and lacks some. This repertoire shows 150,000 or so clones, roughly 90% found once; its top ten account for about 3.5%. Sequencing was performed on peripheral blood, taken 28 days after the second AZD1222 dose. The receptors shown here come from an adult who received the AZD1222 COVID-19 vaccine. CDR3s include the opening cysteine and the closing phenylalanine or tryptophan.

TRBJ2-2 TRBV30 16 CAWKGRGRINTGELFF
TRBJ2-4 TRBV28 17 CASFPGQASWGLNIQYF
TRBJ2-1 TRBV27 16 CASSAIAGGRYNEQFF
TRBJ2-5 TRBV19 15 CASSKGGSYQETQYF
TRBJ2-7 TRBV11-2 15 CASSSYRGQAYEQYF
TRBJ1-5 TRBV11-2 15 CASSLGTGGGQPQHF
TRBJ1-2 TRBV4-2 13 CASSQGQNYGYTF
TRBJ1-6 TRBV19 16 CASSILDDSPNSPLHF
TRBJ2-2 TRBV18 14 CASSPRANTGELFF
TRBJ2-7 TRBV19 15 CASRPTSGGFDVQYF
TRBJ2-7 TRBV7-9 16 CASSSPAGTRGYEQYF
TRBJ1-2 TRBV28 15 CASSSAGGEDYGYTF
TRBJ1-5 TRBV13 14 CASSFSGDTQPQHF
TRBJ2-7 TRBV18 15 CASSPSSGQPYEQYF
TRBJ2-7 TRBV29-1 14 CSVQGGFPSYEQYF
TRBJ1-2 TRBV6-5 13 CASSRGQNYGYTF
TRBJ2-1 TRBV10-3 14 CAIRPGLAGHEQFF
TRBJ1-3 TRBV9 15 CASSPQGQVGNTIYF
TRBJ1-2 TRBV5-1 17 CASSLRSGQGVNYGYTF
TRBJ1-5 TRBV7-4 18 CASSLIPTRKGYYQPQHF
TRBJ1-2 TRBV18 12 CASSPEEGGYTF
TRBJ1-1 TRBV18 13 CASSGLRDSEAFF
TRBJ2-2 TRBV28 19 CASIPFGVVAGTNTGELFF
TRBJ1-1 TRBV4-3 14 CASSRTGGARTAFF
TRBJ2-3 TRBV27 15 CASSLFYQLADTQYF
TRBJ2-7 TRBV28 12 CASRGTVYEQYF
TRBJ1-6 TRBV4-3 17 CASSQGTGDYRNSPLHF
TRBJ1-1 TRBV9 14 CASSVAQVNTEAFF
TRBJ2-6 TRBV7-2 16 CASSIQGSSGANVLTF
TRBJ2-4 TRBV18 18 CASSPPRSGRGAKNIQYF
TRBJ2-5 TRBV6-5 15 CASSYTGHKRETQYF
TRBJ1-5 TRBV5-5 15 CASSLRGNGRQPQHF
TRBJ2-1 TRBV29-1 15 CSVEDRQVSYNEQFF
TRBJ2-1 TRBV10-3 12 CAMSGTHDEQFF
TRBJ1-5 TRBV5-1 13 CASSRAGNQPQHF
TRBJ1-6 TRBV7-2 20 CASSLALGRRLPFRNSPLHF
TRBJ2-2 TRBV5-1 16 CASSLGSGLNTGELFF
TRBJ1-1 TRBV2 13 CASSIDSNTEAFF
TRBJ1-2 TRBV2 14 CASSEISRSYGYTF
TRBJ1-3 TRBV28 16 CASNSGTNLSGNTIYF
TRBJ1-3 TRBV7-8 12 CASSFEQSSIYF
TRBJ1-2 TRBV4-3 13 CASRHPGAGGYTF
TRBJ1-6 TRBV27 15 CASSFGGGPNSPLHF